This T cell receptor (beta chain) was recorded in a study of CD8 T cells in ankylosing spondylitis. The sample holds many counts of this clonotype. No antigen is known for it. Study-wide results and caveats: Disease-associated clones were reportedly significantly overrepresented in matched ankylosing spondylitis synovial fluid. Characteristic, it appeared, of ankylosing spondylitis blood was a TCR beta motif of seven or eight highly homologous variants. Past research had described some motif variants in reactive arthritis synovial fluid and blood. Peripheral blood held disease-linked clones only at relatively low frequency, and these were CD8+.

Making use of molecular barcodes, quantitative 5'-RACE generated TCR beta libraries. MiXCR was run by TCRdb on the 5' RACE reads, yielding one entry per CDR3 protein. The sample lists some 450,000 distinct CDR3 sequences, approximately 17% seen once, with under 1.2% in the top ten. Germline V lookup: CDR1 SQVTM, CDR2 ANQGSEA. Trimming shortened V by 4 bases and J by 4 bases, and 7 bases separated the two germline ends. The CDR3 consists of 12 residues. The V and J genes are TRBV29-1 and TRBJ2-2; D call uncertain. The receptor was derived from a male donor with ankylosing spondylitis. The sample was blood, either unsorted or a sorted T cell fraction (not recorded which). CDR3 protein: CSVGWGTGELFF. The CDR3 DNA reads as TGCAGCGTTGGTTGGGGCACCGGGGAGCTGTTTTTT.